This T cell receptor beta chain was captured in a study of T cell responses to AZD1222 COVID-19 vaccine (dated by TCRdb to the early 2020s). About the full investigation: Because spike-specific TCR depth and breadth did not differ between the two schedules, AZD1222 recipients who got a second dose at roughly 4 weeks were pooled with those who got a second dose at roughly 12 weeks. TCR sequencing was performed for about 240 trial participants, of whom about 200 were given two doses of AZD1222 and 26 were given two doses of MenACWY control vaccine. Trial participants were enrolled into age subgroups of 18-55, 56-69 and 70-plus years, which contained about 150, 27 and 61 TCR-sequenced participants, respectively. The paper as a whole reports these results and caveats: Reportedly, almost half of the unique spike-specific TCRs recognized epitopes lying outside the regions that are mutated in the B.1.351 and B.1.1.7 variants. Participants were mostly white British and included more females than males, and it was suggested by the authors that clonal diversity may have been underestimated. The whole spike protein was spanned by vaccine-associated CD4 TCRs, and dominant responses were seen in regions 160-218 and 743-854. Because no day 14 peak-response samples were available, repertoires were characterized only after the peak T cell response. The 56-69-year group was small, and its depth increase did not reach significance, likely because of low power. Only six or seven AZD1222 recipients were SARS-CoV-2 seropositive at baseline, limiting conclusions about previously exposed vaccinees. After two AZD1222 doses, both the breadth and the depth of spike-specific TCRs were significantly higher than at day 0 and than in MenACWY recipients.

Regarding this clone: It has no known antigen specificity. The input lacks base qualities; no much larger clone sits a single base away.

The CDR3 measures 14 amino acids from cysteine to phenylalanine. The read is trimmed to its CDR3 DNA, 42 bases read in frame from base 1. The germline V gene supplies CDR1 SGHTA and CDR2 FQGNSA. V is pared back by 1 base and J by 9 bases, with 13 bases lying between the germline termini. Per the publication, the time point label means: baseline before first vaccination. Samples from vaccinated people were obtained from the UK trials COV001 and COV002, which included a single-blind randomized controlled phase 2/3 trial of AZD1222 (ChAdOx1 nCoV-19) in healthy adults. For TCRbeta chain sequencing, PBMC samples from trial participants were taken at day 0 and at day 28 after the second dose. The CDR3 regions of human TCRbeta chains were analyzed by immunosequencing. The study's processing was this. Repertoire TCRs were matched against a reference library of SARS-CoV-2-specific TCRs generated with the MIRA antigen-specificity platform. Breadth was defined as the fraction of unique TCRs that were SARS-CoV-2-associated, and depth was defined as the fraction of total T cells that were SARS-CoV-2-associated. Using the MIRA data, every spike-specific TCR was mapped to the spike region that the TCR reacted to and assigned to either a CD4 or a CD8 class. Log10-transformed breadth and depth values were compared by one-way ANOVA with Sidak's multiple comparisons tests. TCRdb took over this immuneACCESS table, retaining in-frame rearrangements with V and J assigned. Such tables are incomplete; in checked studies, under half of the missing clones stem from an unresolved V gene, and the remainder is unexplained. V, J and clone size are those of that table, while D and trimming were read from the DNA. The sample contains approximately 120,000 clones, about 87% of them found a single time. Jointly, the top ten make up approximately 12% of the sample.

The source is an adult in good health. The input for sequencing was peripheral blood, taken on day 0 of AZD1222 vaccination. Recombination linked TRBV7-2 to TRBJ2-1, with a tentative D gene TRBD2 over 5 matching bases. CDR3 protein: CASSLVRGYSEQFF. The sequenced DNA: TGTGCCAGCAGCTTAGTCCGGGGTTATTCTGAGCAGTTCTTC.